The 27 T cell receptor beta chains in this list originate from one sample, sequenced in a study of spatial heterogeneity in lung cancer. TCRdb independently ran MiXCR on the 5' RACE reads; one entry per CDR3 protein. The table has about 120,000 distinct CDR3 sequences, roughly an eighth seen once. Time point in this sample: blood at routine non-recurrence follow-up after resection. The authors sequenced whole RNA from tumor, nontumor lung or frozen PBMC without sorting. Sample: PBMCs, taken at follow-up. All receptors come from a male donor with early-stage non-small cell lung cancer.

The chain carries TRBV5-1 and TRBJ2-2, with D perhaps TRBD1 or TRBD2 (6 bases each). The V end lost 4 bases, the J end lost 2 bases, and 18 bases lay between the germline ends. CDR1 is SGHRS and CDR2 is YFSETQ in the germline V gene. CDR3 length: 17 amino acids. CDR3 region: CASSHSRWGANTGELFF. The CDR3 nucleotides are TGCGCCAGCAGCCATAGCCGGTGGGGGGCCAACACCGGGGAGCTGTTTTTT.

This clonotype has ten or more counts. The CDR3: CASSRGQGARSNYGYTF. The CDR3 DNA sequence: TGTGCCAGCAGCCGGGGACAGGGGGCGAGGAGTAACTATGGCTACACCTTC. This chain links TRBV28 with TRBJ1-2; 12 bases fit TRBD1. This CDR3 spans 17 amino acids. After removal of 6 bases from V and 1 base from J, the junction contained 9 bases not matched to a gene. Germline CDR1 and CDR2: MDHEN and SYDVKM.

This clonotype was picked up a small number of times. The J gene is TRBJ2-1, the V gene TRBV2; 8 bases fit TRBD1. This CDR3 region has 14 residues. Losses at the gene ends were 8 bases for V and 5 bases for J; bases not matched to a gene: 8. In germline, CDR1 is SNHLY, CDR2 FYNNEI. In DNA form, the CDR3 reads TGTGCCAGCGGAGGACAGGGCGGAAACAATGAGCAGTTCTTC. Translation gives CASGGQGGNNEQFF.

The CDR3 bases are TGTGCCAGCAGCTCCCGGAGGCTAGCCCTGACGGATGAGCAGTTCTTC. Amino acid sequence: CASSSRRLALTDEQFF. The chain uses TRBV7-9 and TRBJ2-1; the D gene is possibly TRBD2 (5 bases). Trimming cost V 4 bases and J 8 bases, with 21 bases left between them. CDR3 length equals 16 residues. The germline CDR1 and CDR2 sequences are SEHNR and FQNEAQ (reference sequence).

In this sample, this clonotype turned up many times. The chain links TRBV12-3 or TRBV12-4 to TRBJ1-2, with D perhaps TRBD1 (6 bases). The CDR3 is made up of 14 amino acids. Trimming left V 0 bases short and J 7 bases short, with 12 bases between. The DNA for the CDR3 is TGTGCCAGCAGTTTAGCGAAAAACAGGGCTGGCTACACCTTC. Its translation is CASSLAKNRAGYTF.

The table lists this clonotype with a few counts. This rearrangement joins TRBV5-1 to TRBJ2-1, with 7 bases that match TRBD1. V trimming: 0 bases; J trimming: 5 bases; junction bases outside the gene matches: 8. Germline CDR1 and CDR2: SGHRS and YFSETQ. This CDR3 spans 16 amino acids. The CDR3 loop reads CASSLGGQVINNEQFF. CDR3 nucleotide sequence: TGCGCCAGCAGCTTGGGCGGACAGGTAATCAACAATGAGCAGTTCTTC.

The rearrangement uses TRBV7-2 and TRBJ1-2, with a possible D match to TRBD1 (6 bases). CDR3 size: 15 residues. The germline V and J ends were trimmed by 3 bases and 8 bases, with 19 bases remaining between them. Germline lookup yields CDR1 SGHTA and CDR2 FQGNSA. The CDR3 DNA follows: TGTGCCAGCAGCTTGCCGGGACAAAAAGCCCTGGGCTACACCTTC. It translates to CASSLPGQKALGYTF.

This clonotype occurred a few times. The chain combines TRBV28 with TRBJ2-3; the D is unclear. The V gene's germline CDR1 is MDHEN and CDR2 SYDVKM. V lost 6 bases, J lost 0 bases, and 10 bases lay in between. CDR3 length equals 14 residues. The CDR3 DNA is TGTGCCAGCAGCCCATTTCCTAGCACAGATACGCAGTATTTT. It codes for CASSPFPSTDTQYF.

The sample holds a few counts of this clonotype. V and J are TRBV4-1 and TRBJ2-1; D gene ambiguous. The CDR3 contains 16 residues. V shed 0 bases and J shed 7 bases, with 16 bases lying between them. Germline assignment: CDR1 MGHRA and CDR2 YSYEKL. CDR3 residues: CASSQEGGRWQNEQFF. For the CDR3, the DNA is TGCGCCAGCAGCCAAGAAGGCGGCCGGTGGCAGAATGAGCAGTTCTTC.

The table lists this clonotype with many counts. In nucleotides, the CDR3 is TGTGCCAGCAGTAATCGTCGCGAGACCCAGTACTTC. This translates into CASSNRRETQYF. The chain employs TRBV12-3 or TRBV12-4 and TRBJ2-5; D is ambiguous. Trimming took off 5 bases at V and 5 bases at J, with 9 bases between the two ends. This CDR3 is 12 amino acids long.

This clonotype occurred many times. The chain has TRBV4-3 and TRBJ1-5; unclear D gene. Trimming took 0 bases from V and 6 from J, leaving 6 bases between them. This CDR3 contains 13 residues. Germline CDR1 is LGHNA and CDR2 is YSLEER. The CDR3 loop reads CASSQDPGQPQHF. CDR3 sequence (DNA): TGCGCCAGCAGCCAAGATCCGGGTCAGCCCCAGCATTTT.

In nucleotides, the CDR3 is TGCAGTGCTAGAGATTGGGTCGGAGGGACCATGTACGAGCAGTACTTC. The encoded protein is CSARDWVGGTMYEQYF. The rearrangement uses TRBV20-1 and TRBJ2-7; TRBD2 is a possible D gene (6 bases). This CDR3 spans 16 amino acids. The germline gives CDR1 DFQATT, CDR2 SNEGSKA (reference sequence). Trimming removed 0 bases at V and 4 bases at J, with 19 bases between.

The J gene is TRBJ1-4, the V gene TRBV4-1; D gene uncertain. The germline V gene encodes CDR1 MGHRA and CDR2 YSYEKL. The length of the CDR3 is 17 residues. The V gene lost 1 base and the J gene lost 0 bases, with 12 bases spanning the gap. CDR3 amino acids: CASSQVGRVATNEKLFF. CDR3 sequence (DNA): TGCGCCAGCAGCCAAGTTGGCAGAGTCGCAACTAATGAAAAACTGTTTTTT.

The chain recombines TRBV6-2 or TRBV6-3 with TRBJ1-2; a possible D gene is TRBD1 (6 bases). The CDR3 extends over 15 amino acids. V lost 2 bases, J lost 8 bases, and 18 bases lay in between. CDR1 is MNHEY and CDR2 is SVGEGT in the germline V gene. The chain's CDR3 is CASSYALQGGRGYTF. DNA of the CDR3: TGTGCCAGCAGTTACGCATTACAGGGAGGACGGGGCTACACCTTC.

This clonotype was counted between two and nine times. The chain joins TRBV12-3 or TRBV12-4 to TRBJ1-2; D call uncertain. The CDR3 is 13 residues long. V was cut by 2 bases and J by 4 bases, with 8 bases left in between. The CDR3 is CASSLPRFYGYTF. In DNA form, the CDR3 reads TGTGCCAGCAGTTTACCCCGATTCTATGGCTACACCTTC.

This clonotype was picked up many times. This sequence joins TRBV29-1 and TRBJ1-1; weak D call: TRBD1 (6 bases). Germline assignment: CDR1 SQVTM and CDR2 ANQGSEA. The germline V and J ends were trimmed by 4 bases and 0 bases, with 9 bases remaining between them. This CDR3 has 13 residues. CDR3 in DNA: TGCAGCGTTGTTAGGGGGATGAACACTGAAGCTTTCTTT. As protein: CSVVRGMNTEAFF. The full variable domain, completed using reference TRBV29-1 and TRBJ1-1, is SAVISQKPSRDICQRGTSLTIQCQVDSQVTMMFWYRQQPGQSLTLIATANQGSEATYESGFVIDKFPISRPNLTFSTLTVSNMSPEDSSIYLCSVVRGMNTEAFFGQGTRLTVV.

There are a few counts of this clonotype. The V gene is TRBV20-1, the J gene TRBJ1-2; D gene ambiguous. The CDR3 runs 13 residues. The V and J ends lost 7 bases and 3 bases respectively, with 15 bases between them. Germline lookup yields CDR1 DFQATT and CDR2 SNEGSKA (reference sequence). CDR3 coding DNA: TGCAGTGTACAAGGAATCGGGGACTATGGCTACACCTTC. It yields the protein CSVQGIGDYGYTF.

The chain carries TRBV24-1 and TRBJ1-5; TRBD1 matches 8 bases. The length of the CDR3 is 14 residues. V lost 9 bases, J lost 0 bases, and 3 bases stayed unmatched. Germline V lookup: CDR1 KGHDR, CDR2 SFDVKD. The CDR3 here is CATPDRASNQPQHF. The CDR3 bases are TGTGCCACCCCGGACAGGGCTAGCAATCAGCCCCAGCATTTT.

This clonotype was picked up many times. DNA for the CDR3: TGTGCCAGCAGTCCCCGGTATGAGCAGTTCTTC. Translation gives CASSPRYEQFF. The chain couples TRBV12-3 or TRBV12-4 to TRBJ2-1; D call uncertain. The V end lost 5 bases, the J end lost 8 bases, and 7 bases lay between the germline ends. The CDR3 sequence is 11 residues long.

This clonotype was counted only a few times. V gene TRBV5-1 combines with J gene TRBJ2-7, with 10 bases aligning to TRBD1. CDR3 length equals 15 residues. Germline V gives CDR1 SGHRS, CDR2 YFSETQ. The ends lost 0 bases at V and 2 bases at J; junction bases unmatched: 2. CDR3 DNA sequence: TGCGCCAGCAGCTTGGCAGGGACAGGGGCCTACGAGCAGTACTTC. It is translated as CASSLAGTGAYEQYF.

This chain links TRBV5-1 with TRBJ2-7; no clear D. Germline-derived CDR1 and CDR2 are SGHRS and YFSETQ. Trimming removed 2 bases from V and 7 bases from J, with 7 bases in between. This CDR3 spans 11 amino acids. The CDR3 sequence: CASSLRTEQYF. DNA for the CDR3: TGCGCCAGCAGCTTACGGACGGAGCAGTACTTC.

DNA of the CDR3: TGTGCCAGCAGCTTAGCAGGACAGGGGGCTCCGAGAACTGAAGCTTTCTTT. This sequence encodes CASSLAGQGAPRTEAFF. This sequence joins TRBV7-8 and TRBJ1-1, with TRBD1 identical over 11 bases. The germline V gene has CDR1 SGHVS and CDR2 FQNEAQ. The CDR3 consists of 17 residues. V shed 0 bases and J 5 bases; nucleotides not matched to a gene: 8.

There are a few counts of this clonotype. The CDR3 DNA reads TGCGCCAGCAGCCAAGATAGGGCAGGGATCTATGGCTACACCTTC. Encoded protein: CASSQDRAGIYGYTF. This rearrangement joins TRBV4-3 to TRBJ1-2; tentative D call: TRBD1 (5 bases). There are 15 residues in the CDR3. Germline assignment: CDR1 LGHNA and CDR2 YSLEER. V lost 0 bases, J lost 4 bases, and 12 bases lay in between.

In this sample, this clonotype turned up many times. The chain employs TRBV7-2 and TRBJ2-7; TRBD1 matches at 9 bases. V lost 1 base, J lost 2 bases, and 6 bases stayed unmatched. This CDR3 is built from 16 residues. The germline gives CDR1 SGHTA, CDR2 FQGNSA. The CDR3 protein is CASSLVGTGWAYEQYF. The CDR3 nucleotides read TGTGCCAGCAGCTTAGTAGGGACAGGGTGGGCCTACGAGCAGTACTTC.

The V gene is TRBV7-2, the J gene TRBJ2-7; tentatively, D is TRBD1 (6 bases). In germline, CDR1 is SGHTA, CDR2 FQGNSA. The CDR3 has 14 residues. The ends were cut back, 5 bases at V and 0 bases at J, with 11 bases in the middle. The CDR3 reads CASSAYRDSYEQYF. The CDR3 nucleotides read TGTGCCAGCAGCGCCTACAGGGACTCCTACGAGCAGTACTTC. The variable domain in full, with the rest retrieved from reference TRBV7-2 and TRBJ2-7, is GAGVSQSPSNKVTEKGKDVELRCDPISGHTALYWYRQSLGQGLEFLIYFQGNSAPDKSGLPSDRFSAERTGGSVSTLTIQRTQQEDSAVYLCASSAYRDSYEQYFGPGTRLTVT.

This clonotype was picked up many times. The gene calls are TRBV6-5 and TRBJ2-3; 7 nucleotides agree with TRBD1. With V trimmed by 8 bases and J by 1 base, 18 bases remained unmatched. The CDR3 is made up of 18 amino acids. CDR1 MNHEY and CDR2 SVGAGI come from the germline V gene. DNA of the CDR3: TGTGCCAGCGCCAGACCCAGGGGGTTAGACCAACGCACAGATACGCAGTATTTT. Protein sequence: CASARPRGLDQRTDTQYF.

This clonotype was detected only a few times. The V and J genes are TRBV7-9 and TRBJ1-3; D is possibly TRBD1 (5 bases). The V end was cut by 1 base, the J end by 4 bases, with 14 bases between. There are 16 residues in the CDR3. The germline gives CDR1 SEHNR, CDR2 FQNEAQ (reference sequence). CDR3 residues: CASSLGGHRTGNTIYF. CDR3 coding DNA: TGTGCCAGCAGCTTAGGTGGACATCGAACAGGAAACACCATATATTTT.